The rows below give T cell receptor beta chains drawn from one sample of a study of shared clonotypes between healthy human individuals. Profiling relied on immunoSEQ multiplex PCR, and the TCRdb table lists in-frame clones only, not all of them. The repertoire holds approximately 2,200,000 clones, approximately 94% seen once, with more than 1.5% in the top ten. Sequencing was performed on naive CD8+ T cells from PBMCs. These receptor sequences come from a man between 18 and 35 years old in good health. Some clones in this sample may be carry-over from other donors' samples. The CDR3 runs from the conserved cysteine through the conserved F or W. Fields, in order: CDR3 protein, CDR3 DNA, V gene, clone size, J gene, D gene. The D gene is left open where the match is weak. The size entry is marked missing in some rows and otherwise reads once, few, many or a size class.

CASSSGWRGNQPQHF | TGTGCCAGCAGCTCAGGATGGAGGGGCAATCAGCCCCAGCATTTT | TRBV13 | once | TRBJ1-5 | -
CASSGGAPFGYTF | TGTGCCAGCAGTGGGGGGGCCCCATTTGGCTACACCTTC | TRBV27 | - | TRBJ1-2 | -
CASSLTPGTGDYEQYF | TGCGCCAGCAGCCTAACCCCCGGGACAGGGGACTACGAGCAGTACTTC | TRBV4-1 | - | TRBJ2-7 | TRBD1
CASSSPSGTGGREQYF | TGTGCCAGCAGCTCCCCTTCCGGGACAGGGGGGAGAGAGCAGTACTTC | TRBV7-6 | - | TRBJ2-7 | TRBD1
CASSQDSGQSLHF | TGCGCCAGCAGCCAAGATTCCGGACAATCCCTCCACTTT | TRBV4-1 | - | TRBJ1-6 | -
CASSSMGPDTGELFF | TGTGCCAGCAGTTCTATGGGGCCCGACACCGGGGAGCTGTTTTTT | TRBV6-5 | - | TRBJ2-2 | -
CASSVVGREAFF | TGTGCCAGCAGCGTAGTTGGCCGTGAAGCTTTCTTT | TRBV9 | - | TRBJ1-1 | -
CASSLSGRASYEQYF | TGTGCCAGCAGCTTGAGTGGCAGGGCCTCTTACGAGCAGTACTTC | TRBV5-5 | - | TRBJ2-7 | -
CASNRGHTEAFF | TGTGCCAGCAACCGCGGTCACACTGAAGCTTTCTTT | TRBV6-5 | - | TRBJ1-1 | -
CASSPVRLPTYEQYF | TGTGCCAGCAGCCCCGTTCGACTTCCTACCTACGAGCAGTACTTC | TRBV14 | - | TRBJ2-7 | -
CASSLPPQVKWRGDTEAFF | TGTGCCAGCAGCTTACCACCCCAAGTGAAGTGGAGAGGCGACACTGAAGCTTTCTTT | TRBV7-9 | - | TRBJ1-1 | -
CASSAQGAFNQPQHF | TGTGCCAGCAGTGCCCAGGGGGCCTTCAATCAGCCCCAGCATTTT | TRBV27 | - | TRBJ1-5 | TRBD1
CASSLAKGEQYF | TGCGCCAGCAGCTTGGCCAAGGGGGAGCAGTACTTC | TRBV5-1 | - | TRBJ2-5 | -
CASSLGPGNTEAFF | TGTGCCAGCAGTTTAGGTCCAGGGAACACTGAAGCTTTCTTT | TRBV28 | - | TRBJ1-1 | -
CATAGGEGYEQYF | TGTGCCACCGCAGGGGGCGAGGGCTACGAGCAGTACTTC | TRBV15 | - | TRBJ2-7 | TRBD1
CASSEARSRLAGLHNEQFF | TGTGCCAGCAGTGAAGCGCGGAGCAGACTAGCGGGACTTCACAATGAGCAGTTCTTC | TRBV6-1 | - | TRBJ2-1 | TRBD2
CASSLRTGVGQFF | TGTGCCAGCAGTCTCCGGACGGGGGTAGGGCAGTTCTTC | TRBV6-6 | - | TRBJ2-1 | -
CASGLVEDRPNTGELFF | TGTGCTAGTGGTTTGGTCGAGGACAGGCCGAACACCGGGGAGCTGTTTTTT | TRBV12-5 | - | TRBJ2-2 | TRBD1
CAISGGGNEQFF | TGTGCCATCAGTGGCGGGGGTAATGAGCAGTTCTTC | TRBV10-3 | - | TRBJ2-1 | TRBD2
CASSEGWEQFF | TGTGCCAGCAGCGAGGGGTGGGAGCAGTTCTTC | TRBV9 | - | TRBJ2-1 | -
CASSFTRQLNTEAFF | TGTGCCAGCAGTTTCACCCGACAGCTGAACACTGAAGCTTTCTTT | TRBV27 | few | TRBJ1-1 | -
CASSLVARGPEQYF | TGCGCCAGCAGCTTGGTGGCCAGGGGTCCTGAGCAGTACTTC | TRBV5-1 | - | TRBJ2-7 | -
CASSEMAVPYGYTF | TGTGCCAGCAGTGAAATGGCGGTTCCCTATGGCTACACCTTC | TRBV6-1 | - | TRBJ1-2 | -
CASSSGGPYLTDTQYF | TGTGCCAGCAGTTCGGGAGGGCCATATCTCACAGATACGCAGTATTTT | TRBV28 | - | TRBJ2-3 | TRBD2
CASSLENYRAYTEFF | TGTGCCAGCAGTCTTGAAAACTACAGGGCCTATACTGAGTTCTTC | TRBV27 | - | TRBJ2-1 | -
CASSFGRGSQPQHF | TGTGCCAGCAGCTTCGGCAGGGGGAGTCAGCCCCAGCATTTT | TRBV7-2 | - | TRBJ1-5 | TRBD1
CAISGRQGLPMNTEAFF | TGTGCCATCAGCGGCAGACAGGGGTTGCCTATGAACACTGAAGCTTTCTTT | TRBV10-3 | few | TRBJ1-1 | TRBD1
CASSTPRQAQETQYF | TGTGCCAGCAGCACTCCCCGACAGGCACAAGAGACCCAGTACTTC | TRBV7-8 | - | TRBJ2-5 | -
CASSVVGGNYGYTF | TGTGCCAGCAGCGTAGTTGGTGGGAACTATGGCTACACCTTC | TRBV9 | - | TRBJ1-2 | -
CASTSGSRYTDTQYF | TGTGCCAGCACCAGCGGGAGTCGTTACACAGATACGCAGTATTTT | TRBV28 | - | TRBJ2-3 | TRBD2
CASSGRGEGEQYF | TGTGCCAGCAGCGGAAGGGGGGAGGGCGAGCAGTACTTC | TRBV7-9 | - | TRBJ2-7 | -
CASSEAPRVGQGFVRGAFF | TGTGCCAGCAGTGAAGCGCCTCGGGTGGGGCAGGGTTTCGTCAGGGGAGCTTTCTTT | TRBV6-1 | - | TRBJ1-1 | -